This entry lists 8 T cell receptor beta chains sequenced from one sample in a study of response to subunit inactivated influenza vaccine. TCRdb re-analysed the RT-PCR reads in MiXCR, keeping a single row per CDR3 protein. The sample holds more than 150,000 distinct CDR3 sequences, about a tenth seen once. Here the sequenced sample was non-naive T cells sorted from PBMCs, taken on the day of vaccination. The receptor set was obtained from a man aged 45-65 years who received an inactivated influenza vaccine.

The chain recombines TRBV23-1 with TRBJ2-1; TRBD2 is a possible D gene (6 bases). TRBV23-1 is given ORF status, its function remaining uncertain. V lost 1 base to trimming and J lost 5 bases, with 12 bases between them. The CDR3 runs to 15 residues. CDR3 coding DNA: TGCGCCAGCAGTCAATTTAGCGGAGGAAACAATGAGCAGTTCTTC. This gives the protein CASSQFSGGNNEQFF.

In this sample, this clonotype turned up many times. CDR3 residues: CASRGQDYGYTF. For the CDR3, the DNA is TGTGCCAGTCGGGGACAGGACTATGGCTACACCTTC. This chain joins TRBV19 and TRBJ1-2; 8 bases map to TRBD1. Germline assignment: CDR1 LNHDA and CDR2 SQIVND (reference sequence). The V gene end was trimmed by 8 bases and the J gene end by 3 bases; junction bases not matched to a gene: 2. The CDR3 length is 12 residues. The full variable domain, rest sourced from reference TRBV19 and TRBJ1-2, is DGGITQSPKYLFRKEGQNVTLSCEQNLNHDAMYWYRQDPGQGLRLIYYSQIVNDFQKGDIAEGYSVSREKKESFPLTVTSAQKNPTAFYLCASRGQDYGYTFGSGTRLTVV.

This clonotype was picked up a small number of times. CDR3: CASSPSRANTGELFF. The CDR3 nucleotides read TGTGCCAGCAGTCCCTCGCGGGCGAACACCGGGGAGCTGTTTTTT. J is TRBJ2-2 and V is TRBV12-3 or TRBV12-4, with a tentative D call TRBD2 (5 bases). CDR3 length: 15 residues. V was shortened by 5 bases and J by 0 bases, with 10 bases between the two germline ends.

The V gene is TRBV4-2, the J gene TRBJ1-5, with D possibly matching TRBD1 (6 bases). The CDR3 contains 14 residues. Per the germline V gene, CDR1 is LGHNA and CDR2 is YNFKEQ. Trimming removed 0 bases at V and 7 bases at J, with 10 bases between. The CDR3 region has the DNA TGTGCCAGCAGCCAAGATTGGGGGGCACAGCCCCAGCATTTT. This translates into CASSQDWGAQPQHF.

This rearrangement joins TRBV7-9 to TRBJ2-3; 8 nucleotides align to TRBD2. The CDR3 is 15 residues long. Germline V gene data show CDR1 as SEHNR and CDR2 as FQNEAQ (reference sequence). J was trimmed by 5 bases and V by 6 bases; bases with no gene match: 10. The CDR3 coding sequence is TGTGCCAGCAGTCCTATAGCGGGACTTAGAGATACGCAGTATTTT. This gives the protein CASSPIAGLRDTQYF.

V usage is TRBV19 and J usage is TRBJ2-1, with D unresolved. The V and J ends lost 11 bases and 0 bases respectively, with 11 bases between them. The CDR3 loop spans 13 amino acids. In germline, CDR1 is LNHDA, CDR2 SQIVND (reference sequence). This CDR3 reads CAVGQSSYNEQFF. The CDR3, as DNA: TGTGCCGTAGGGCAGAGCTCCTACAATGAGCAGTTCTTC.

The table lists this clonotype with a few counts. V and J are TRBV24-1 and TRBJ2-3; TRBD1 matches at 7 bases. CDR3 length: 15 amino acids. With 4 bases clipped from V and 14 bases from J, the junction kept 17 bases outside the gene matches. CDR1 and CDR2 from the germline V gene are KGHDR and SFDVKD. CDR3 loop: CATSEHAGTASVVYF. In nucleotides, the CDR3 is TGTGCCACCAGTGAGCATGCCGGGACAGCGAGCGTGGTGTATTTT.

The chain combines TRBV18 with TRBJ1-6; a possible D gene is TRBD1 (5 bases). Germline lookup yields CDR1 KGHSH and CDR2 LQKENI. The CDR3 consists of 15 residues. V was pared by 2 bases and J by 9 bases, with 14 bases between. CDR3 amino acids: CASSPSRGDGSPLHF. The CDR3, as DNA: TGTGCCAGCTCACCATCGAGGGGAGATGGTTCACCCCTCCACTTT.